Presented here are 13 T cell receptor beta chains from one specimen sequenced in a study of cytomegalovirus exposure and HLA in healthy donors. The primer mix had 60 Vbeta and 13 Jbeta primers. Generated by immunoSEQ multiplex PCR, the TCRdb table keeps only in-frame clones and is missing some. The table has approximately 190,000 clones, 73% seen once. Source material: PBMCs. The source of these receptors is a woman aged 30 to 39 in good health and CMV-seronegative.

The chain joins TRBV4-3 to TRBJ2-7; 7 bases map to TRBD2. Looked up from germline, CDR1 is LGHNA and CDR2 is YSLEER. The CDR3 contains 16 residues. With V trimmed by 3 bases and J by 1 base, 9 bases remained unmatched. CDR3 residues: CASSHTLSRGSYEQYF. The CDR3, as DNA: TGCGCCAGCAGCCATACTCTCTCGCGGGGGTCCTACGAGCAGTACTTC.

This clone was seen only a few times. The chain couples TRBV6-1 to TRBJ2-7; 7 bases fit TRBD2. CDR3 length equals 15 residues. The germline V gene has CDR1 MNHNS and CDR2 SASEGT. The V segment lost 2 bases and the J segment 6 bases; nucleotides outside the gene matches: 10. Here the CDR3 DNA reads TGTGCCAGCAGTGAATTGTGGACTAGGGTTAGCGAGCAGTACTTC. This sequence encodes CASSELWTRVSEQYF.

This clone was observed a few times. The chain has TRBV19 and TRBJ1-1, with a weak D call TRBD1 (6 bases). Per germline, CDR1 LNHDA and CDR2 SQIVND (reference sequence). CDR3 size: 13 residues. V was trimmed by 2 bases and J by 3 bases, leaving 7 bases between them. CDR3 amino acids: CASSITGYTEAFF. DNA of the CDR3: TGTGCCAGTAGTATAACAGGGTACACTGAAGCTTTCTTT.

The chain carries TRBV19 and TRBJ1-5, with a weak D call TRBD1 (5 bases). The germline V and J ends were trimmed by 4 bases and 0 bases, with 10 bases remaining between them. The CDR3 extends over 15 amino acids. Germline lookup yields CDR1 LNHDA and CDR2 SQIVND (reference sequence). The CDR3 DNA reads as TGTGCCAGTAGTAGGGGCGGTTATAGCAATCAGCCCCAGCATTTT. Its protein is CASSRGGYSNQPQHF.

The rearrangement joins TRBV11-1 to TRBJ1-2; D not certain. CDR1 SGHAT and CDR2 FQDESV come from the germline V gene (reference sequence). V dropped 2 bases and J dropped 5 bases, with 18 bases sitting between them. There are 16 residues in the CDR3. DNA for the CDR3: TGTGCCAGCAGCTTAACTGTCCCGGATCCCGGGTATGGCTACACCTTC. It translates to CASSLTVPDPGYGYTF. The variable domain in full, with the rest retrieved from reference TRBV11-1 and TRBJ1-2, is EAEVAQSPRYKITEKSQAVAFWCDPISGHATLYWYRQILGQGPELLVQFQDESVVDDSQLPKDRFSAERLKGVDSTLKIQPAELGDSAMYLCASSLTVPDPGYGYTFGSGTRLTVV.

V usage is TRBV19 and J usage is TRBJ2-1; 9 bases align to TRBD2. V was clipped by 2 bases and J by 8 bases; unmatched bases: 4. This CDR3 has 14 amino acids. Germline CDR1 and CDR2: LNHDA and SQIVND (reference sequence). In DNA form, the CDR3 reads TGTGCCAGTAGTATAAGAGCGGGGGGCTATGAGCAGTTCTTC. Protein product: CASSIRAGGYEQFF.

This chain joins TRBV27 and TRBJ2-7; D is undetermined. Germline V gives CDR1 MNHEY, CDR2 SMNVEV (reference sequence). Deletions cut 8 bases from V and 2 bases from J, with 16 bases between. CDR3 length: 14 residues. The CDR3 nucleotides read TGTGCCAGCCGATTGACTCTGAGCACCTACGAGCAGTACTTC. It yields the protein CASRLTLSTYEQYF.

The rearrangement links TRBV27 to TRBJ2-7; 10 nucleotides align to TRBD1. V was clipped by 5 bases and J by 4 bases; unmatched bases: 11. Germline V CDR1 and CDR2: MNHEY, SMNVEV (reference sequence). The CDR3 runs to 16 residues. This CDR3 reads CASSRLLPGQGYEQYF. The CDR3 coding sequence is TGTGCCAGCAGTCGCCTCCTGCCGGGACAGGGGTACGAGCAGTACTTC.

V usage is TRBV5-1 and J usage is TRBJ2-1; 10 bases match TRBD2. Germline V gene data show CDR1 as SGHRS and CDR2 as YFSETQ. The CDR3 spans 17 residues. V was pared by 1 base and J by 9 bases, with 13 bases of the junction left unmatched. In DNA, the CDR3 is TGCGCCAGCAGCTTGAGACTAGCGGGCACCGGCGGGGGTGAGCAGTTCTTC. Protein sequence: CASSLRLAGTGGGEQFF.

This clone was observed a handful of times. The chain employs TRBV4-1 and TRBJ1-4; 10 nucleotides agree with TRBD1. V trimming: 5 bases; J trimming: 4 bases; junction bases outside the gene matches: 4. Germline CDR1 is MGHRA and CDR2 is YSYEKL. The CDR3 length is 15 residues. The CDR3 region is CASSNGQGDNEKLFF. The CDR3 DNA is TGCGCCAGCAGCAACGGACAGGGGGATAATGAAAAACTGTTTTTT.

This clone has more than one count but fewer than ten. The genes are TRBV6-5 and TRBJ2-3; D is unresolved. With 7 bases removed from V and 4 bases from J, the gap between germline ends came to 18 bases. There are 15 residues in the CDR3. Germline CDR1 is MNHEY and CDR2 is SVGAGI. The chain's CDR3 is CASKTTSSASDTQYF. The DNA of the CDR3 is TGTGCCAGCAAAACTACGTCGTCGGCGTCAGATACGCAGTATTTT.

In its sample, this clone was seen once. The chain has TRBV28 and TRBJ1-6; D perhaps matches TRBD1 (6 bases). The CDR3 length is 14 residues. Trimming took 6 bases from V and 6 from J, leaving 12 bases between them. Looked up from germline, CDR1 is MDHEN and CDR2 is SYDVKM. The CDR3 protein is CASRWGGLNSPLHF. CDR3 in DNA: TGTGCCAGCAGGTGGGGGGGGCTTAATTCACCCCTCCACTTT.

This rearrangement joins TRBV29-1 to TRBJ1-5, with D perhaps matching TRBD1 (6 bases). CDR1 and CDR2 from the germline V gene are SQVTM and ANQGSEA. The V gene lost 6 bases and the J gene lost 2 bases, with 11 bases spanning the gap. This CDR3 is built from 13 residues. CDR3 nucleotides: TGCAGCGTCCACCCAGGGGGCAATCAGCCCCAGCATTTT. Residues: CSVHPGGNQPQHF.